These T cell receptor beta chains were read from a single sample in a study of cytomegalovirus exposure and HLA in healthy donors. The protocol was immunoSEQ multiplex PCR, while the TCRdb copy is restricted to in-frame clones and leaves out a portion. The sample has about 89,000 clones, about 85% seen once. Sequenced: PBMCs. These receptors all stem from a man in his forties or fifties in good health and CMV-seropositive. Each CDR3 is given with its conserved first and last residue. The D gene is left open where the match is weak. Clone size is stated in some rows and not others, as once, few, many or a class when expanded.

j_call d_call v_call clone_size cdr3_nt cdr3_aa
TRBJ1-2 - TRBV18 - TGTGCCAGCTCACCCGACCTGGAGGGTGGTGGCTACACCTTC CASSPDLEGGGYTF
TRBJ2-2 - TRBV28 few TGTGCCAGCAGCTTTACACTAGGGGAGCTGTTTTTT CASSFTLGELFF
TRBJ2-3 TRBD2 TRBV11-2 few TGTGCCAGCAGCTCCGGGACTAGCCCAACCCCTACGCAGTATTTT CASSSGTSPTPTQYF
TRBJ2-7 - TRBV28 - TGTGCCAGCAGTTTGTCAGGACTCCTCTACGAGCAGTACTTC CASSLSGLLYEQYF
TRBJ2-5 - TRBV7-6 once TGTGCCAGCAGCCAACACTCGCGGCCGATCCAAGAGACCCAGTACTTC CASSQHSRPIQETQYF
TRBJ2-1 TRBD2 TRBV7-2 few TGTGCCAGCAGCCCGCGGGAGGCCCCTTCCTACAATGAGCAGTTCTTC CASSPREAPSYNEQFF
TRBJ2-2 - TRBV9 - TGTGCCAGCAGCCCAAGACAGTCCGGGGAGCTGTTTTTT CASSPRQSGELFF
TRBJ2-3 TRBD2 TRBV5-1 - TGCGCCAGCAGCTTGGGACTAGCGGGGGGGCTGGGTCATGATACGCAGTATTTT CASSLGLAGGLGHDTQYF
TRBJ1-2 TRBD1 TRBV6-5 - TGTGCCAGCACCCCAGGGGGTGTCATTGGCTACACCTTC CASTPGGVIGYTF
TRBJ2-3 - TRBV7-8 - TGTGCCAGCAGCTTAGGTCCCGGTGCAGATACGCAGTATTTT CASSLGPGADTQYF
TRBJ2-3 - TRBV20-1 - TGCAGTGCCTGGGCGACAGATACGCAGTATTTT CSAWATDTQYF
TRBJ2-7 - TRBV19 few TGTGCCAGTAGTATTCGGGCCGGGAGCTCCTACGAGCAGTACTTC CASSIRAGSSYEQYF
TRBJ1-3 - TRBV6-5 - TGTGCCACCGGGGGAACAGGACACTCTGGAAACACCATATATTTT CATGGTGHSGNTIYF
TRBJ2-5 - TRBV30 - TGTGCCTGGGGAGGGCAGCTCCAAGAGACCCAGTACTTC CAWGGQLQETQYF
TRBJ2-7 - TRBV4-1 - TGCGCCAGCAGCCAAGTGGCCGGGTTCCCCTACGAGCAGTACTTC CASSQVAGFPYEQYF
TRBJ2-3 - TRBV7-7 - TGTGCTAGCAGCTCGACTAGCACAGATACGCAGTATTTT CASSSTSTDTQYF
TRBJ1-1 TRBD1 TRBV7-9 - TGTGCCAGCAGCTCATTAAAGGGGGCCCAATACTGTGAAGCTTTCTTT CASSSLKGAQYCEAFF
TRBJ1-1 - TRBV12-5 - TGTGCTAGTGGTACCCACAGGGAGAACACTGAAGCTTTCTTT CASGTHRENTEAFF
TRBJ2-7 - TRBV5-1 - TGCGCCAGCAGCCCCCTGTCTTACGAGCAGTACTTC CASSPLSYEQYF
TRBJ1-1 TRBD1 TRBV5-1 - TGCGCCAGCAGCTCCGTCGACAGGGTTGATTGGACTGAAGCTTTCTTT CASSSVDRVDWTEAFF
TRBJ2-5 TRBD2 TRBV5-1 few TGCGCCAGCAGCTTGTCTTCGACTAGCAGCACGGAGACCCAGTACTTC CASSLSSTSSTETQYF
TRBJ1-4 - TRBV19 few TGTGCCAGTAGTATCGGCGGGCGGACTAATGAAAAACTGTTTTTT CASSIGGRTNEKLFF
TRBJ2-3 TRBD2 TRBV6-5 - TGTGCCAGCATCTACGGGAGGTGGGGAGATACGCAGTATTTT CASIYGRWGDTQYF
TRBJ2-1 TRBD2 TRBV19 - TGTGCCAGTAGTACACGCGAGATAGGACTAGCGTCGTACAATGAGCAGTTCTTC CASSTREIGLASYNEQFF
TRBJ2-3 - TRBV21-1 - TGTGCCAGCAGCAGTAACAGGAAAAATACGCAGTATTTT CASSSNRKNTQYF
TRBJ2-3 TRBD2 TRBV7-2 - TGTGCCAGCAGTGAAGAGGGACTAACAGATACGCAGTATTTT CASSEEGLTDTQYF
TRBJ2-5 - TRBV4-1 - TGCGCCAGCAGCCAAGAGACGGCGGCAGCGAAACAAGAGACCCAGTACTTC CASSQETAAAKQETQYF
TRBJ2-7 TRBD2 TRBV18 - TGTGCCAGCTCACTCGGGGGGAACTACGAGCAGTACTTC CASSLGGNYEQYF